The present TCR beta chain was sequenced within a study of OX40 agonist ivuxolimab in advanced cancers. Across the study: At doses from 0.01 to 10 mg/kg, patients were given intravenous ivuxolimab every 2 weeks. The mean age was approximately 60 years, ranging from roughly 23 to 80, with under 90% of participants male.

The V and J ends lost 4 bases and 1 base, in that order; junction bases with no gene match: 11. From germline, CDR1 is SGHNT and CDR2 YYREEE (reference sequence). The CDR3 has 17 amino acids. Profiling relied on immunoSEQ multiplex PCR, and the TCRdb table lists in-frame clones only, not all of them. The sample carries roughly 3,500 clones, approximately 80% recorded once. People who had autoimmune disease history or systemic immunosuppression were excluded. Drawing of blood for sampling happened at baseline, at cycle 4 day 1, and at cycle 7 day 1. The V gene is TRBV5-4, the J gene TRBJ2-1; 7 bases align to TRBD2. The clonotype originates from an adult with an advanced solid tumor such as melanoma, head and neck, liver or kidney cancer. The input for sequencing was CD4+ or CD8+ T cells sorted from blood, taken in a trial of the OX40 agonist ivuxolimab. CDR3 coding DNA: TGTGCCAGCAGCGCCGGGGGGATTCTGGTATCCTACAATGAGCAGTTCTTC. Amino acid sequence: CASSAGGILVSYNEQFF.